This is a list of T cell receptor beta chains from one sample in a study of shared T cell receptors in the human thymus. Assay: immunoSEQ multiplex PCR; the TCRdb copy retains only in-frame clones and omits some. The sample records 700,000 or so clones, around 85% being singletons. The sample also formed part of further work on human thymus T cells.

The specimen sequenced was thymocytes. Receptor source: a girl less than two years old with a congenital heart defect. Both conserved end residues are part of each CDR3. A D gene is named only where the DNA matches it firmly. Not every row has a clone size; where given, it reads once, few, many or a size class.

J | size | D | V | DNA | CDR3
TRBJ1-1 | - | - | TRBV6-1 | TGTGCCAGCAGTGCTTTGGGAGGGGTGGAATACACTGAAGCTTTCTTT | CASSALGGVEYTEAFF
TRBJ2-7 | - | - | TRBV5-1 | TGCGCCAGCAGCTTGGCTCCGGACAGATCATACGAGCAGTACTTC | CASSLAPDRSYEQYF
TRBJ2-3 | - | - | TRBV28 | TGTGCCAGCAGTTTCCTACTCAACCGCGGGGATACGCAGTATTTT | CASSFLLNRGDTQYF
TRBJ2-2 | - | TRBD1 | TRBV18 | TGTGCCAGCTCACATGTCGCAGACAGGGGTAACACCGGGGAGCTGTTTTTT | CASSHVADRGNTGELFF
TRBJ2-5 | - | - | TRBV2 | TGTGCCAGCAGTGAAGCGCTGGGGGGAATCCAAGAGACCCAGTACTTC | CASSEALGGIQETQYF
TRBJ2-7 | once | - | TRBV28 | TGTGCCAGCAGTTTACCATATTTGAACAGGGACGAGCAGTACTTC | CASSLPYLNRDEQYF
TRBJ1-2 | once | - | TRBV4-3 | TGCGCCAGCAGCCAAGAAAACGCCCTAGAGGCTGGCTACACCTTC | CASSQENALEAGYTF
TRBJ1-2 | - | TRBD1 | TRBV6-5 | TGTGCCAGCAGTCCGGACAGGGCATATGGCTACACCTTC | CASSPDRAYGYTF
TRBJ2-7 | - | - | TRBV6-1 | TGTGCCAGCAGAGACAGCGCCGAGCAGTACTTC | CASRDSAEQYF
TRBJ1-2 | - | TRBD1 | TRBV11-2 | TGTGCCAGCAGCAAAAAAGGGACAGGGATCTATGGCTACACCTTC | CASSKKGTGIYGYTF
TRBJ1-4 | - | TRBD1 | TRBV2 | TGTGCCAGCAGTCAAGGGACAGGGGTGGGAGAAAAACTGTTTTTT | CASSQGTGVGEKLFF
TRBJ1-1 | - | - | TRBV4-1 | TGCGCCAGCAGCCAAGATTCCCCTTACAGGGTTAACACTGAAGCTTTCTTT | CASSQDSPYRVNTEAFF
TRBJ1-2 | - | - | TRBV11-2 | TGTGCCAGCAGCACAACCGGGACAAACTATGGCTACACCTTC | CASSTTGTNYGYTF
TRBJ1-1 | - | - | TRBV14 | TGTGCCAGCAGCCAAGTCTACCGACTTGAAGCTTTCTTT | CASSQVYRLEAFF
TRBJ2-5 | - | - | TRBV18 | TGTGCCAGCTCACCTCTAGCGGAGACCCAGTACTTC | CASSPLAETQYF
TRBJ2-3 | - | - | TRBV27 | TGTGCCAGCAGTTTAGGGCAGGGTAAAGATACGCAGTATTTT | CASSLGQGKDTQYF
TRBJ1-2 | - | - | TRBV6-5 | TGTGCCGCGCTCGAGGGCAGGACGAATGGCTACACCTTC | CAALEGRTNGYTF
TRBJ2-7 | - | TRBD1 | TRBV11-1 | TGTGCCAGCAGCTACTCAGGGGGCCCCTACGAGCAGTACTTC | CASSYSGGPYEQYF
TRBJ2-1 | - | TRBD2 | TRBV6-6 | TGTGCCAGCAGTTCACGACTAGCGGGGGGGCGTGAGCAGTTCTTC | CASSSRLAGGREQFF
TRBJ1-1 | - | TRBD1 | TRBV27 | TGTGCCAGCACCGATCTCTCATCGGACAGGGTCGGCACTGAAGCTTTCTTT | CASTDLSSDRVGTEAFF
TRBJ1-3 | - | - | TRBV30 | TGTGCCTGGAGTGTATGGGGGGGGTCTTCCGGAAACACCATATATTTT | CAWSVWGGSSGNTIYF
TRBJ1-3 | - | TRBD1 | TRBV7-9 | TGTGCCAGCAGTAAGACGGACAGGAGGCACTCTGGAAACACCATATATTTT | CASSKTDRRHSGNTIYF
TRBJ2-1 | - | TRBD2 | TRBV2 | TGTGCCAGCAGGAGCGGGGGGTCGTACAATGAGCAGTTCTTC | CASRSGGSYNEQFF
TRBJ1-5 | - | TRBD1 | TRBV10-3 | TGTGCCATCAGTGAGTCGAGGACAGGTCGTAATCAGCCCCAGCATTTT | CAISESRTGRNQPQHF
TRBJ2-7 | - | - | TRBV7-3 | TGTGCCAGCAGCCCAGGCCAGGGGCCGGGTAGTTACGAGCAGTACTTC | CASSPGQGPGSYEQYF
TRBJ1-1 | - | TRBD1 | TRBV10-3 | TGTGCCATCAGTGAGCCTGGGACAGTCGGGTTGCATGGGGCGGGCACTGAAGCTTTCTTT | CAISEPGTVGLHGAGTEAFF
TRBJ2-6 | - | TRBD1 | TRBV28 | TGTGCCAGCACTCCTGGGACAGGGGGCCCTAACTCTGGGGCCAACGTCCTGACTTTC | CASTPGTGGPNSGANVLTF
TRBJ2-7 | once | - | TRBV7-8 | TGTGCCAGCAGCTTTGGTGCTGGGAGTAGTAGGTACGAGCAGTACTTC | CASSFGAGSSRYEQYF
TRBJ1-5 | - | TRBD1 | TRBV28 | TGTGCCAGCAGTGACACTGGACAGGGAGGGGATCAGCCCCAGCATTTT | CASSDTGQGGDQPQHF
TRBJ1-1 | - | - | TRBV4-1 | TGCGCCAGCAGCACAGACGATTTGGGTTCCCCTGAAGCTTTCTTT | CASSTDDLGSPEAFF
TRBJ2-5 | - | TRBD2 | TRBV7-6 | TGTGCCAGCCACCAACTAGGGACTAGCGGGGGTGAGACCCAGTACTTC | CASHQLGTSGGETQYF
TRBJ1-2 | - | TRBD1 | TRBV9 | TGTGCCAGCAGCGTCGGGGTCGGGACAGCAAATTATGGCTACACCTTC | CASSVGVGTANYGYTF
TRBJ2-1 | - | TRBD1 | TRBV14 | TGTGCCAGCAGCCAATGTTGGCTAGACAGGGCGGGTAATGAGCAGTTCTTC | CASSQCWLDRAGNEQFF